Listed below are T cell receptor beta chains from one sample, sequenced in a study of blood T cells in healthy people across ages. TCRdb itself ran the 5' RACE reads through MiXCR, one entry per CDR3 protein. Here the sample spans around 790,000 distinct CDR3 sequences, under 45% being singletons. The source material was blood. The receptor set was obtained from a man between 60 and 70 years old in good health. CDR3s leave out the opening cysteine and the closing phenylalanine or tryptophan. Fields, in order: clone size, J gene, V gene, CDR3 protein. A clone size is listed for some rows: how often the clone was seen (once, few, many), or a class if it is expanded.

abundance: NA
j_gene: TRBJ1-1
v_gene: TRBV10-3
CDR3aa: AISDVGARVNTEAF

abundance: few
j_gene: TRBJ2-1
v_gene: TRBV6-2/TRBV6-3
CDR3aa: ASSYSILASPGEQF

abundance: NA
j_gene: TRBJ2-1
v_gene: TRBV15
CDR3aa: ATSRVGQGALGEQF

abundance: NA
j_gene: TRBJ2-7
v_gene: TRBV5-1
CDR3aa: ASSVRDRDEQY

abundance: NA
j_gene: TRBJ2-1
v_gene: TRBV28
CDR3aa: ASSLWPNEQF

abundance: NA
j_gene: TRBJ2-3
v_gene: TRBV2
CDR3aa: ASRETARTDTQY

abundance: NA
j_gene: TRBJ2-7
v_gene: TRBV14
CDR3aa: ASSTIGGYEQY

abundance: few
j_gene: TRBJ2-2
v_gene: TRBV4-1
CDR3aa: ASSQTRQGLNTGELF

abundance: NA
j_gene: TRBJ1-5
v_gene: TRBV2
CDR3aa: ASSRPRSSQH

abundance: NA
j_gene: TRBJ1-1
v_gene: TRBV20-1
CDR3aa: SAVTGGMNTEAF

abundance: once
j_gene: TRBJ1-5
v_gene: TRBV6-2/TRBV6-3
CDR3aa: ASTSGGRGNQPQH

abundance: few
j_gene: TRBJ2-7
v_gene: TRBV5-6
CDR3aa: ASSLTSGGAGRYEQY

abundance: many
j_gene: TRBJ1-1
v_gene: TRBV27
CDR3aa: ASSFGDNTEAF

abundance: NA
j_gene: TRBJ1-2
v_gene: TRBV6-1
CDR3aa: ASSSDWTNYGYT

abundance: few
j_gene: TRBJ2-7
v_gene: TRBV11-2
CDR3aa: ASSSLSRNYEQY

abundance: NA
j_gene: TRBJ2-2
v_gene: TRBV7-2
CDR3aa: ASSPRGRKLF

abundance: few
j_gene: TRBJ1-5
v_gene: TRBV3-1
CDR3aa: ASSPGGTYSNQPQH

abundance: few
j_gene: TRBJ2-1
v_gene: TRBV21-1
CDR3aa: ASSKGTSGVDNEQF

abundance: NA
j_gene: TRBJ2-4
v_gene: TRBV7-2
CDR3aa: ASSLDRSNIQY

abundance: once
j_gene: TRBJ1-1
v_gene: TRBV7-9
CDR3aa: ASSLGYGEAF

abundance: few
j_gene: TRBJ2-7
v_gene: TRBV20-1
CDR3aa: SARRQAYEQY

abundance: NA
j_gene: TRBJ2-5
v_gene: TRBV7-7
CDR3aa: ASSLSGTSNGETQY

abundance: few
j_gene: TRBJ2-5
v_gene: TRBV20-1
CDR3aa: SARGTAGTQY

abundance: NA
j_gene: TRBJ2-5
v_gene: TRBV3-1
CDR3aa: ASSQEFRATQY

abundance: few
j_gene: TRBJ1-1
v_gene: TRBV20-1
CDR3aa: SARGVGTSEAF

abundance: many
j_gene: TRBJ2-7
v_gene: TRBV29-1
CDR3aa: SVGTSIYEQY

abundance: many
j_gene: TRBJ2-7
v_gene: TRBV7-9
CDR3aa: ASSLGQSSYEQY

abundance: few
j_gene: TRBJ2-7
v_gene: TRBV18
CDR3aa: ASSPQGALPYEQY

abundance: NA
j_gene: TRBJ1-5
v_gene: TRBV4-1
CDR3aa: ASSPTGTVNSNQPQH

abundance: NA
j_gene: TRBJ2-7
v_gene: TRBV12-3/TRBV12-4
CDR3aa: ASSFSPGAYEQY

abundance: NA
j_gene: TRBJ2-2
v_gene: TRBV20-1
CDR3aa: SAQGPRNTGELF

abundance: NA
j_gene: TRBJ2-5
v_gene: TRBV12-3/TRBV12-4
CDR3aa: ASGPLAGAETQY

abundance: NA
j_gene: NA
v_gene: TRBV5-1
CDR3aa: ASRFTGERFYEQY

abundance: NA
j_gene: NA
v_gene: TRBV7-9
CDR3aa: ASSFSGGGYSGETQY

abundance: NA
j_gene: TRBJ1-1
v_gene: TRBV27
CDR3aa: ASSLSPRVGTEAF

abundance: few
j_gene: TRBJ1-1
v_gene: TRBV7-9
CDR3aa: ASSLALGDTEAF

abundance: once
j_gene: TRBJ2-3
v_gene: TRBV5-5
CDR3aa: ANRGVGATDTQY

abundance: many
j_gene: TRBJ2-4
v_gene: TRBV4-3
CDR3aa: ASSQVLSNIQY

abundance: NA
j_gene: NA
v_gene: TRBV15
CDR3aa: ATSRASAGGYYEQY

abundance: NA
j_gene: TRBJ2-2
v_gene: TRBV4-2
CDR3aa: ASSHGLAGSLGTGELF

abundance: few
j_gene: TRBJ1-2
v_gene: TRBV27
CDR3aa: ASSLSGYYGYT

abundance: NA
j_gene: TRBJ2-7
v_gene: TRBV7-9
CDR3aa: ASSTGTGGRESNEQY

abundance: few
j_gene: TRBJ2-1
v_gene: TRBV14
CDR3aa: ASSQDLVSGPGHNEQF

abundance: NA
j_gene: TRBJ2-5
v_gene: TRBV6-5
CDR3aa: ASSYSEGPSGGRETQY

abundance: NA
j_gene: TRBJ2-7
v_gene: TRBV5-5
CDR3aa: ASSLQLAGYYEQY

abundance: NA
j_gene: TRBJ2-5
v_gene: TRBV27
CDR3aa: ASSVGYEQTQY

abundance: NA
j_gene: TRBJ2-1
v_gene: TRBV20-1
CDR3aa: SAVGWDRGLDEQF

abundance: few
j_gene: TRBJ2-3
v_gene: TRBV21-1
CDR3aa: ASSKRQVYEDTQY

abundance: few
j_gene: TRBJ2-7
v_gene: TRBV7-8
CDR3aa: ASSLDFSGVGYEQY

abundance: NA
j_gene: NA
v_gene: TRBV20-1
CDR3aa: SALWAGASYNEQY

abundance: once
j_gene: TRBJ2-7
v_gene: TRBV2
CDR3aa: ASSKWQAEQY

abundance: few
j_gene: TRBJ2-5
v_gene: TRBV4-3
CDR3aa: ASSQGSGRPGYQETQY

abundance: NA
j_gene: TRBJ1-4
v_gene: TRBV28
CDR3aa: ASSVSEKLF

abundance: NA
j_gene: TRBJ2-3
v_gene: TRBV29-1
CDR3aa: SAGLAGGGITDTQY

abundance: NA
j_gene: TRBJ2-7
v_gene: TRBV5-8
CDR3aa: ASSLARTGREDEQY

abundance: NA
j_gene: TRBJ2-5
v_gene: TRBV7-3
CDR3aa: ASSSHLGLAVKETQY